Below, 12 T cell receptor beta chains from the same sample are listed, as sequenced in a study of immune evolution from preneoplasia to lung adenocarcinoma. Profiled with immunoSEQ multiplex PCR; TCRdb holds only in-frame clones, not every one. The sample lists roughly 5,700 clones, roughly four fifths occurring once. Sample: FFPE normal lung tissue adjacent to the tumor. All receptors derive from a person between 50 and 69 years old with lung adenocarcinoma.

This chain uses TRBV11-2 with TRBJ2-7, with TRBD1 identical over 9 bases. Trimming cost V 5 bases and J 5 bases; bases outside gene matches: 4. The CDR3 extends over 13 amino acids. CDR1 is SGHAT and CDR2 is FQNNGV in the germline V gene. As DNA, the CDR3 is TGTGCCAGCAGCCGGGACAGGGAGAACGAGCAGTACTTC. Protein: CASSRDRENEQYF.

This rearrangement joins TRBV28 to TRBJ2-2; D ambiguous. Germline CDR1 MDHEN, CDR2 SYDVKM. The CDR3 runs 14 residues. Trimming removed 6 bases from V and 8 bases from J, with 16 bases in between. CDR3 nucleotides: TGTGCCAGCAGACTCCCGGGCGTCGCGGGGGAGCTGTTTTTT. Protein sequence: CASRLPGVAGELFF.

The CDR3 nucleotides are TGCGCCAGCAGCCGTGGGACAGGGGGCTGGGAAAAACTGTTTTTT. Encoded protein: CASSRGTGGWEKLFF. The chain joins TRBV4-1 to TRBJ1-4, with 12 bases fitting TRBD1. The CDR3 spans 15 residues. The junction had 5 bases not matched to a gene; V was cut back by 4 bases and J by 8 bases. The germline gives CDR1 MGHRA, CDR2 YSYEKL.

This clone was counted a single time. In nucleotides, the CDR3 is TGCAGTGCTCGATTAGGCTACGAGCAGTACTTC. This translates into CSARLGYEQYF. J is TRBJ2-7 and V is TRBV20-1; D is uncertain. Germline V CDR1 and CDR2: DFQATT, SNEGSKA (reference sequence). Trimming took off 5 bases at V and 3 bases at J, with 8 bases between the two ends. The CDR3 contains 11 residues.

The V and J genes are TRBV6-5 and TRBJ2-7; either TRBD1 or TRBD2 may supply D (5 bases each). The CDR3 consists of 14 residues. Germline V gene lookup returns CDR1 MNHEY and CDR2 SVGAGI. As DNA, the CDR3 is TGTGCTTCATCCCGAGGGGTGGATCTCTACGAGCAGTACTTC. Translating it yields CASSRGVDLYEQYF.

V usage is TRBV7-9 and J usage is TRBJ1-5; D is undetermined. The CDR3 is 14 residues long. Trimming cost V 0 bases and J 3 bases, with 6 bases left between them. Germline CDR1 is SEHNR and CDR2 is FQNEAQ (reference sequence). CDR3 DNA sequence: TGTGCCAGCAGCTTAGCTAGAGACAATCAGCCCCAGCATTTT. It codes for CASSLARDNQPQHF.

V gene TRBV5-1 combines with J gene TRBJ2-5; D call uncertain. The V end was cut by 0 bases, the J end by 1 base, with 1 base between. The CDR3 runs to 12 residues. Germline values: CDR1 SGHRS, CDR2 YFSETQ. CDR3 coding DNA: TGCGCCAGCAGCTTGGGCCAAGAGACCCAGTACTTC. Translating gives CASSLGQETQYF.

This chain uses TRBV28 with TRBJ2-7; 7 positions agree with TRBD2. This CDR3 contains 14 residues. J lost 6 bases, V lost 5 bases, and 10 bases had no gene match. The germline V gene has CDR1 MDHEN and CDR2 SYDVKM. The CDR3 DNA follows: TGTGCCAGCAGTGACCTACTAGCGCTATCCGAGCAGTACTTC. Translation gives CASSDLLALSEQYF.

V gene TRBV5-1 combines with J gene TRBJ2-1, with 13 nucleotides matching TRBD2. The CDR3 extends over 15 amino acids. Germline V gene data show CDR1 as SGHRS and CDR2 as YFSETQ. V shed 6 bases and J 6 bases; nucleotides not matched to a gene: 6. CDR3 in amino acids: CASMGTSGRANEQFF. CDR3 sequence (DNA): TGCGCCAGCATGGGAACTAGCGGGAGGGCCAATGAGCAGTTCTTC.

The chain has TRBV11-2 and TRBJ2-1, with D perhaps TRBD1 (6 bases). Trimming took off 5 bases at V and 8 bases at J, with 16 bases between the two ends. In germline, CDR1 is SGHAT, CDR2 FQNNGV. The CDR3 contains 14 residues. In DNA form, the CDR3 reads TGTGCCAGCAGCGCATACAGGGATTGGGATGAGCAGTTCTTC. Its translation: CASSAYRDWDEQFF. Drawing the rest from reference TRBV11-2 and TRBJ2-1, the complete variable domain is EAGVAQSPRYKIIEKRQSVAFWCNPISGHATLYWYQQILGQGPKLLIQFQNNGVVDDSQLPKDRFSAERLKGVDSTLKIQPAKLEDSAVYLCASSAYRDWDEQFFGPGTRLTVL.

With regard to this clone: One junction end disagrees with the germline gene, perhaps due to a read error. The chain links TRBV28 to TRBJ2-1; D might be TRBD1 (6 bases). This CDR3 region has 15 residues. Germline CDR1 and CDR2: MDHEN and SYDVKM. CDR3 nucleotide sequence: TGTGCCAGCAGATTATTACAGGGCGCCTACAATGAGCAGTTCTTC. Its translation is CASRLLQGAYNEQFF.

This clone was picked up one time. The rearrangement joins TRBV15 to TRBJ1-2, with 8 bases matching TRBD1. This CDR3 is built from 15 residues. Trimming removed 0 bases from V and 8 bases from J; junction bases left unmatched: 8. Germline V gene sequence: CDR1 LNHNV, CDR2 YYDKDF (reference sequence). The CDR3 protein is CATSRDHDRGYGYTF. The CDR3 DNA sequence: TGTGCCACCAGCAGAGATCATGACAGGGGATACGGCTACACCTTC.